This entry lists 20 T cell receptor beta chains sequenced from one sample in a study of beta chain features in type 1 diabetes. Of the isolated RNA, all was reverse transcribed, and so the sequenced material was expressed TCRB transcripts. The protocol was immunoSEQ multiplex PCR, while the TCRdb copy is restricted to in-frame clones and leaves out a portion. The data contain a few hundred thousand clones, about 25% of them singletons. Sequencing was performed on central memory CD4+ T cells from blood. The receptor set was obtained from a man aged 25-45 years in good health.

The chain couples TRBV19 to TRBJ2-1; D not certain. The germline V and J ends were trimmed by 7 bases and 4 bases, with 11 bases remaining between them. Per germline, CDR1 LNHDA and CDR2 SQIVND (reference sequence). The CDR3 loop spans 13 amino acids. The CDR3 nucleotides are TGTGCCAGTACGAAGGGCGAATACAATGAGCAGTTCTTC. This gives the protein CASTKGEYNEQFF.

The sample holds a few counts of this clone. This chain links TRBV10-3 with TRBJ1-3, with a possible D match to TRBD1 (5 bases). The V gene's germline CDR1 is ENHRY and CDR2 SYGVKD. The CDR3 extends over 15 amino acids. Trimming cost V 11 bases and J 6 bases, with 23 bases left between them. DNA of the CDR3: TGTGCCGCGCAAGGGAGGGGAGGAGGTGAAAACACCATATATTTT. This sequence encodes CAAQGRGGGENTIYF.

This clone was seen only a few times. This chain joins TRBV7-2 and TRBJ2-7; a weak D match, TRBD2 (5 bases). V was cut by 5 bases and J by 9 bases, with 23 bases left in between. The CDR3 consists of 15 residues. Germline V gives CDR1 SGHTA, CDR2 FQGNSA. CDR3 region: CASSAWTGVRVRQYF. The CDR3 nucleotides read TGTGCCAGCAGCGCCTGGACTGGTGTTAGGGTTCGGCAGTACTTC.

This clone was picked up a small number of times. Other DNA sequences in the sample encode the same CDR3. V is TRBV15 and J is TRBJ2-5; no firm D call. Trimming stripped 0 bases from V and 5 bases from J, with 4 bases between. CDR3 size: 12 residues. Per the germline V gene, CDR1 is LNHNV and CDR2 is YYDKDF (reference sequence). CDR3 coding DNA: TGTGCCACCAGCAGAGATAGGGAGACCCAGTACTTC. As protein: CATSRDRETQYF.

This clone has just a few counts. This chain connects TRBV20-1 to TRBJ2-7; tentative D call: TRBD1 (6 bases). Trimming removed 5 bases at V and 6 bases at J, with 11 bases between. The CDR3 is 11 residues long. Germline V gene sequence: CDR1 DFQATT, CDR2 SNEGSKA (reference sequence). In DNA, the CDR3 is TGCAGTGCTGGCAGGGGCGGCGAGCAGTACTTC. This encodes CSAGRGGEQYF.

This clone has more than one count but fewer than ten. The chain combines TRBV29-1 with TRBJ1-5, with no clear D. Germline V gene lookup returns CDR1 SQVTM and CDR2 ANQGSEA. The CDR3 runs to 12 residues. The CDR3, as DNA: TGCTCGGCGCAGGAGGGCAATCAGCCCCAGCATTTT. Translation: CSAQEGNQPQHF.

Written as DNA, the CDR3 is TGTGCCAGCAGTCTCCCCGGGACTAGCGGCACCGGGGAGCTGTTTTTT. This encodes CASSLPGTSGTGELFF. The chain combines TRBV2 with TRBJ2-2; 11 nucleotides line up with TRBD2. CDR1 is SNHLY and CDR2 is FYNNEI in the germline V gene. The CDR3 consists of 16 residues. After removal of 5 bases from V and 4 bases from J, the junction contained 6 bases not matched to a gene.

This clone was observed a handful of times. The chain carries TRBV29-1 and TRBJ1-1; D is uncertain. The V and J ends lost 4 bases and 1 base respectively, with 19 bases between them. Germline V CDR1 and CDR2: SQVTM, ANQGSEA. CDR3 length: 16 residues. This CDR3 reads CSVARGPAPRNTEAFF. CDR3 sequence (DNA): TGCAGCGTTGCCCGTGGCCCCGCTCCAAGGAACACTGAAGCTTTCTTT.

This clone appeared a few times. The CDR3 protein is CASSEGTSGREGETQYF. Here the CDR3 DNA reads TGTGCCAGCAGCGAAGGGACTAGCGGGAGGGAGGGGGAGACCCAGTACTTC. The chain combines TRBV5-4 with TRBJ2-5, with TRBD2 matching over 16 bases. This CDR3 spans 17 amino acids. The germline gives CDR1 SGHNT, CDR2 YYREEE (reference sequence). V dropped 4 bases and J dropped 5; count of bases not matched to a gene: 8.

With regard to this clone: A read error is possible here, since a much larger clone lies one base away. The same CDR3 is also encoded by other DNA sequences in this sample. The chain employs TRBV25-1 and TRBJ1-6; the D is unclear. The CDR3 is 13 amino acids. CDR1 MGHDK and CDR2 SYGVNS come from the germline V gene. The germline V and J ends were trimmed by 1 base and 8 bases, with 6 bases remaining between them. Here the CDR3 DNA reads TGTGCCAGCAGTGAATTTTGGGATTCACCCCTCCACTTT. Its protein product is CASSEFWDSPLHF.

This sequence joins TRBV10-3 and TRBJ1-5, with D unclear. V was trimmed by 2 bases and J by 5 bases, leaving 13 bases between them. The CDR3 consists of 15 residues. Germline V gene lookup returns CDR1 ENHRY and CDR2 SYGVKD. The CDR3 spells CAISERKGRDQPQHF. The CDR3 DNA sequence: TGTGCCATCAGTGAGCGGAAGGGTCGAGATCAGCCCCAGCATTTT.

This clone was counted only a few times. V is TRBV7-2 and J is TRBJ2-5, with D unresolved. Germline V CDR1 and CDR2: SGHTA, FQGNSA. The CDR3 extends over 14 amino acids. V was pared by 4 bases and J by 2 bases, with 11 bases between. The CDR3 reads CASSSRRLQETQYF. CDR3 DNA: TGTGCCAGCAGCTCGAGACGCCTTCAAGAGACCCAGTACTTC.

The V gene is TRBV15, the J gene TRBJ2-5; D is uncertain. V lost 1 base and J lost 3, with 3 bases in between. Germline V CDR1 and CDR2: LNHNV, YYDKDF (reference sequence). The CDR3 length is 12 residues. The CDR3 nucleotides read TGTGCCACCAGCAGAGCAAAAGAGACCCAGTACTTC. Encoded protein: CATSRAKETQYF.

The V gene is TRBV6-6, the J gene TRBJ2-5; D unclear. The CDR3 consists of 13 residues. V was clipped by 8 bases and J by 1 base, with 11 bases between them. From germline, CDR1 is MNHNY and CDR2 SVGAGI (reference sequence). DNA of the CDR3: TGTGCCAGCGGCCCCCCAGCCCAAGAGACCCAGTACTTC. This translates into CASGPPAQETQYF.

The V gene is TRBV30, the J gene TRBJ2-1, with 10 positions matching TRBD1. V was pared by 0 bases and J by 6 bases, with 5 bases of the junction left unmatched. This CDR3 spans 15 amino acids. Germline assignment: CDR1 GTSNPN and CDR2 SVGIG (reference sequence). CDR3 sequence reads: CAWSVDRGRRNEQFF. In nucleotides, the CDR3 is TGTGCCTGGAGTGTAGACAGGGGGCGACGCAATGAGCAGTTCTTC.

Comment on this clone: The sample has other DNA sequences that encode this CDR3 too. The chain carries TRBV7-2 and TRBJ2-1; no reliable D call. V lost 5 bases and J 10 bases, leaving 12 bases between the germline ends. Germline-derived CDR1 and CDR2 are SGHTA and FQGNSA. The CDR3 contains 12 residues. The CDR3 DNA sequence: TGTGCCAGCAGCATAGGGTTGGGGGAGCAGTTCTTC. Translated, it gives CASSIGLGEQFF. The full variable domain, its missing parts supplied by reference TRBV7-2 and TRBJ2-1, is GAGVSQSPSNKVTEKGKDVELRCDPISGHTALYWYRQSLGQGLEFLIYFQGNSAPDKSGLPSDRFSAERTGGSVSTLTIQRTQQEDSAVYLCASSIGLGEQFFGPGTRLTVL.

There are a few counts of this clone. The rearrangement uses TRBV4-2 and TRBJ2-3; no definite D call. Germline CDR1 LGHNA, CDR2 YNFKEQ. The CDR3 has 13 amino acids. V lost 0 bases and J 10 bases, leaving 11 bases between the germline ends. This chain's CDR3 is CASSQEVANAQYF. The CDR3 nucleotides are TGTGCCAGCAGCCAAGAGGTGGCTAATGCGCAGTATTTT.

This clone was observed a handful of times. J is TRBJ2-2 and V is TRBV5-1, with unresolved D. The V gene's germline CDR1 is SGHRS and CDR2 YFSETQ. This CDR3 spans 15 amino acids. Trimming pared 4 bases from V and 5 bases from J, leaving 15 bases between. DNA for the CDR3: TGCGCCAGCAGCCCGAGGAACAGCAATACCGGGGAGCTGTTTTTT. Its translation: CASSPRNSNTGELFF.

This clone was found a few times. This sequence joins TRBV25-1 and TRBJ1-1; D is unclear. The CDR3 runs 12 residues. CDR1 MGHDK and CDR2 SYGVNS come from the germline V gene. V lost 8 bases and J 1 base, leaving 8 bases between the germline ends. CDR3 loop: CASLNSNTEAFF. In DNA, the CDR3 is TGTGCCAGCTTAAACTCGAACACTGAAGCTTTCTTT. Filled out from reference TRBV25-1 and TRBJ1-1, the complete variable domain reads EADIYQTPRYLVIGTGKKITLECSQTMGHDKMYWYQQDPGMELHLIHYSYGVNSTEKGDLSSESTVSRIRTEHFPLTLESARPSHTSQYLCASLNSNTEAFFGQGTRLTVV.

This clone has more than one count but fewer than ten. J is TRBJ2-3 and V is TRBV2; D is perhaps TRBD2 (6 bases). Germline loops: CDR1 SNHLY, CDR2 FYNNEI. The germline V and J ends were trimmed by 7 bases and 4 bases, with 9 bases remaining between them. This CDR3 region has 12 residues. This chain's CDR3 is CASTPGADTQYF. The CDR3 bases are TGTGCCAGCACCCCGGGGGCAGATACGCAGTATTTT.